The entry that follows covers one T cell receptor (beta chain) sequence. Antigen specificity is unknown. CDR3 size: 17 residues. This sample is part of a study of post-analysis software for immune sequencing data. Study in general: Relapsing-remitting, secondary progressive and progressive-relapsing multiple sclerosis were all included among the disease courses. Study-wide points: In patients, about 5 TRBV segments were more frequent than in controls, with TRBV5-6, TRBV5-1 and TRBV20-1 among them. Controls had significantly higher normalized Chao1 diversity than multiple sclerosis patients. Batch-mates among the samples co-clustered strongly by F measure.

Libraries were made from TCR beta cDNA, and they carried unique molecular identifiers. T cells numbering roughly 0.9 to 10 million yielded cDNA molecules that totaled about 500,000. In TCRdb, the PCR reads were re-called with MiXCR into one record per CDR3 protein. The profile shows 500,000 to 600,000 distinct CDR3 sequences, about 40% of them singletons. Material for sequencing was blood. The sequence came from a girl between 5 and 17 years old with multiple sclerosis. The J gene is TRBJ2-5, the V gene TRBV21-1; the table's D call, TRBD2, has no DNA check behind it. TRBV21-1 is deemed a pseudogene. The CDR3, as DNA: TGTGCCAGCACCCAGGCCGGGACTAGTGGGGGCCAAGAGACCCAGTACTTC. Encoded protein: CASTQAGTSGGQETQYF.